The rows below give T cell receptor beta chains drawn from one sample of a study of T cell responses to AZD1222 COVID-19 vaccine. The protocol was immunoSEQ multiplex PCR, while the TCRdb copy is restricted to in-frame clones and leaves out a portion. The sample yields under 95,000 clones, about nine tenths seen once. The sequences come from peripheral blood, collected 28 days after the second AZD1222 dose. Receptors were obtained from an adult who received the AZD1222 COVID-19 vaccine. The CDR3 runs from the conserved cysteine through the conserved F or W. Fields, in order: D gene, J gene, V gene, clone size, CDR3 length, CDR3 protein, CDR3 DNA. D genes are given only for firm matches. The listing skips clone size in some rows; elsewhere it reads once, few, many or a size class.

>NA|TRBJ2-4|TRBV28|NA|17
CASRSPGGQRAKNIQYF
TGTGCCAGCAGGTCTCCCGGGGGACAACGAGCCAAAAACATTCAGTACTTC
>TRBD2|TRBJ2-1|TRBV28|NA|15
CASTLGASGNDEQFF
TGTGCCAGCACTTTAGGTGCTAGCGGGAATGATGAGCAGTTCTTC
>NA|TRBJ1-1|TRBV7-6|NA|14
CASSSEGTNTEAFF
TGTGCCAGCAGCTCTGAGGGGACGAACACTGAAGCTTTCTTT
>NA|TRBJ1-2|TRBV5-5|NA|14
CASSLTGTVYGYTF
TGTGCCAGCAGCTTGACGGGGACGGTCTATGGCTACACCTTC
>NA|TRBJ1-5|TRBV19|NA|14
CATSRGQRNQPQHF
TGTGCCACCAGTAGAGGGCAGCGCAATCAGCCCCAGCATTTT
>TRBD1|TRBJ2-7|TRBV2|NA|14
CASSPGGGPYEQYF
TGTGCCAGCTCCCCAGGGGGTGGTCCCTACGAGCAGTACTTC
>TRBD2|TRBJ2-3|TRBV6-2/TRBV6-3|NA|14
CASSPRDYHDTQYF
TGTGCCAGCAGTCCCCGGGACTATCATGATACGCAGTATTTT
>NA|TRBJ1-2|TRBV3-1/TRBV3-2|NA|16
CASSQEGVTAAYGYTF
TGTGCCAGCAGCCAAGAAGGGGTTACGGCGGCCTATGGCTACACCTTC
>TRBD2|TRBJ2-3|TRBV24-1|NA|20
CATSDPGLATWPPNPDTQYF
TGTGCCACCAGTGACCCGGGACTAGCGACCTGGCCCCCGAACCCAGATACGCAGTATTTT
>NA|TRBJ1-3|TRBV2|NA|14
CASSFEISGNTIYF
TGTGCCAGCAGTTTCGAAATTTCTGGAAACACCATATATTTT
>TRBD2|TRBJ2-1|TRBV7-9|NA|17
CASSSEPGLAGVNEQFF
TGTGCCAGCAGCTCAGAACCGGGACTAGCGGGGGTCAATGAGCAGTTCTTC
>NA|TRBJ1-2|TRBV20-1|NA|11
CSARAEYGYTF
TGCAGTGCTAGAGCCGAATATGGCTACACCTTC
>NA|TRBJ1-2|TRBV27|NA|15
CASSLASGLAYGYTF
TGTGCCAGCAGTTTAGCTTCAGGGCTGGCCTATGGCTACACCTTC
>NA|TRBJ2-1|TRBV7-2|NA|13
CASRSAGRNEQFF
TGTGCCAGCAGATCTGCCGGTAGGAATGAGCAGTTCTTC
>TRBD2|TRBJ2-5|TRBV11-2|NA|16
CASSDASLAGVVTQYF
TGTGCCAGCAGCGACGCTTCGCTAGCGGGAGTGGTGACCCAGTACTTC
>TRBD1|TRBJ2-1|TRBV27|NA|14
CASSGTGVINEQFF
TGTGCCAGCAGCGGGACAGGGGTTATTAATGAGCAGTTCTTC
>NA|TRBJ1-2|TRBV14|NA|12
CASRQSGYGYTF
TGTGCCAGTCGACAATCAGGATATGGCTACACCTTC
>TRBD1|TRBJ2-1|TRBV4-1|NA|15
CASSQLQGGYNEQFF
TGCGCCAGCAGCCAATTACAGGGGGGATACAATGAGCAGTTCTTC
>TRBD1|TRBJ1-2|TRBV11-2|once|11
CASWTGSGYTF
TGTGCCAGCTGGACAGGGAGTGGCTACACCTTC
>NA|TRBJ1-1|TRBV9|NA|15
CASSVVPGAGTEAFF
TGTGCCAGCAGCGTAGTTCCTGGGGCCGGAACTGAAGCTTTCTTT
>NA|TRBJ1-5|TRBV4-2|NA|14
CASSQTTSAQPQHF
TGTGCCAGCAGCCAAACCACCTCAGCTCAGCCCCAGCATTTT
>NA|TRBJ1-2|TRBV6-1|NA|15
CASSDLSGQLYGYTF
TGTGCCAGCAGTGATCTATCGGGTCAGCTCTATGGCTACACCTTC
>TRBD2|TRBJ2-5|TRBV29-1|few|13
CSVVPAGVETQYF
TGCAGCGTTGTCCCAGCGGGAGTAGAGACCCAGTACTTC
>NA|TRBJ1-3|TRBV5-6|once|14
CASSLPGSGNTIYF
TGTGCCAGCAGCTTGCCGGGGTCCGGAAACACCATATATTTT
>TRBD2|TRBJ2-5|TRBV3-1/TRBV3-2|NA|18
CASSRTAVHGRAAETQYF
TGTGCCAGCAGCCGCACTGCAGTCCACGGGAGGGCCGCCGAGACCCAGTACTTC
>TRBD1|TRBJ2-5|TRBV5-1|NA|15
CASSRGTGARETQYF
TGCGCCAGCAGCCGGGGGACAGGGGCGCGAGAGACCCAGTACTTC
>NA|TRBJ2-2|TRBV30|NA|14
CAWKGVLDTGELFF
TGTGCCTGGAAAGGGGTCCTGGACACCGGGGAGCTGTTTTTT
>NA|TRBJ1-6|TRBV5-1|NA|14
CASSEGRVGSPLHF
TGCGCCAGCAGCGAAGGGAGAGTGGGTTCACCCCTCCACTTT